This note documents a single TCR beta chain sequence. As yet, its antigen is unknown. These data originate in a study of T cells in tuberculosis. Findings and caveats of the study: The TCR-beta difference was not significant; alpha differences partly reflected length.

Produced via immunoSEQ multiplex PCR; TCRdb's table is partial and in-frame only. Here the sample spans more than 30,000 clones, approximately 94% being singletons. Time point: new active TB diagnosis, blood taken before or within 7 days of starting treatment. The V and J ends lost 6 bases and 6 bases respectively, with 15 bases between them. The CDR3 has 13 residues. From germline, CDR1 is SGHAT and CDR2 FQNNGV. V is TRBV11-2 and J is TRBJ2-7; a possible D gene is TRBD1 (6 bases). The origin of this receptor is an adult with tuberculosis. This material consisted of PBMCs, taken at tuberculosis diagnosis. The CDR3: CASRSDRSTEQYF. DNA for the CDR3: TGTGCCAGCAGATCCGACAGGTCAACCGAGCAGTACTTC.